This TCR beta chain originates from a study of T cells expressing NK-cell markers. Study context: One of the eight sequenced donors was seronegative, whereas the other seven were HCMV-seropositive. Points from the study as a whole: Clones of NKG2C+ T cells that had expanded were of unclear HCMV specificity. Each of roughly six donors carried dominant NKG2C+ clonotypes accounting for roughly 1.0-7.0% of CD8+ T cells.

Following a re-call of the 5' RACE reads, TCRdb has one entry per CDR3 protein and lacks DNA. Here the sample table reports around 100,000 distinct CDR3 sequences. Note on this clonotype: Its antigen is currently unknown.

The CDR3 loop spans 12 amino acids. The rearrangement joins TRBV12-3 or TRBV12-4 to TRBJ2-2. Sequencing input: blood T cells: a sorted CD56 or NKG2C T cell subset, CD4+ or CD8+ T cells, or bulk PBMC T cells (not recorded which). The sequence was obtained from a woman between 18 and 69 years old in good health. CDR3 protein: CASSWSTGELFF.